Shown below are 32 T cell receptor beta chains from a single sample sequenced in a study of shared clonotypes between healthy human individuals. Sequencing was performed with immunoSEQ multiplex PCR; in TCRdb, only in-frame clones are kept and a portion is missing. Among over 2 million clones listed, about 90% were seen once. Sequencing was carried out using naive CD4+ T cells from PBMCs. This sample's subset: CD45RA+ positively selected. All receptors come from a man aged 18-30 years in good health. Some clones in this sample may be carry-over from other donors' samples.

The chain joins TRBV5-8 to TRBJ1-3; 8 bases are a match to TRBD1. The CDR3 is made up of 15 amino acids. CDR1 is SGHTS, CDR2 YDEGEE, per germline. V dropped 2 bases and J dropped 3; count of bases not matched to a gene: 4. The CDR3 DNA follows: TGTGCCAGCAGCTTACAGGGGGGAAGTGGAAACACCATATATTTT. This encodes CASSLQGGSGNTIYF. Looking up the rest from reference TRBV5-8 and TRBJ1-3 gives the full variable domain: EAGVTQSPTHLIKTRGQQATLRCSPISGHTSVYWYQQALGLGLQFLLWYDEGEERNRGNFPPRFSGRQFPNYSSELNVNALELEDSALYLCASSLQGGSGNTIYFGEGSWLTVV.

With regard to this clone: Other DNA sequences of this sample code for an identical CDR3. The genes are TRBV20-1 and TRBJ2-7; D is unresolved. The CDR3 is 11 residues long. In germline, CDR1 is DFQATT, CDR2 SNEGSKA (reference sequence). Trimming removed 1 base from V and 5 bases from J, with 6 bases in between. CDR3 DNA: TGCAGTGCTAGAGGAAAGAACGAGCAGTACTTC. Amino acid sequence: CSARGKNEQYF.

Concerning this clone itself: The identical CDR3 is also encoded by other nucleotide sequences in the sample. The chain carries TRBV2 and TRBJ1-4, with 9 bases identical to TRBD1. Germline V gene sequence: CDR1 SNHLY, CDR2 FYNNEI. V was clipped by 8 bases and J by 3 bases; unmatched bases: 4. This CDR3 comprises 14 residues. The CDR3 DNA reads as TGTGCCAGCTCCCGGGACAGGGCTAATGAAAAACTGTTTTTT. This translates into CASSRDRANEKLFF.

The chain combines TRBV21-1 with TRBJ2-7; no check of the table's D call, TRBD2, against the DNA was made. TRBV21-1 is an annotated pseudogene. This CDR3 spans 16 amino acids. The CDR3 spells CASSTPRGGRGCEQYF. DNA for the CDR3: TGTGCCAGCAGCACGCCCCGGGGGGGGAGGGGCTGCGAGCAGTACTTC.

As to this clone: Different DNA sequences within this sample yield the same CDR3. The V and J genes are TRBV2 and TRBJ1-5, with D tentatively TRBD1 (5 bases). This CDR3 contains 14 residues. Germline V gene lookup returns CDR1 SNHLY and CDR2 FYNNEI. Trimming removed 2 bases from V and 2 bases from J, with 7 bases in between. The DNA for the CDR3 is TGTGCCAGCAGTGAATCGACAGGCAATCAGCCCCAGCATTTT. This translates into CASSESTGNQPQHF.

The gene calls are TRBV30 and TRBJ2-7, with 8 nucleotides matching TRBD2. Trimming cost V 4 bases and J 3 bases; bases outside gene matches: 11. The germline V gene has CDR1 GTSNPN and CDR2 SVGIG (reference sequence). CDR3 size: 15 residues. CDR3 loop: CAWKKAGGQFYEQYF. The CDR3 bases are TGTGCCTGGAAAAAGGCGGGAGGACAGTTCTACGAGCAGTACTTC.

The CDR3 region is CASSRGPQETQYF. The CDR3, as DNA: TGTGCCAGCAGCCGGGGACCCCAAGAGACCCAGTACTTC. V usage is TRBV7-9 and J usage is TRBJ2-5; D could derive from TRBD1 or TRBD2 (5 bases each). The CDR3 totals 13 residues. The V gene's germline CDR1 is SEHNR and CDR2 FQNEAQ (reference sequence). Trimming cost V 5 bases and J 1 base, with 8 bases left between them.

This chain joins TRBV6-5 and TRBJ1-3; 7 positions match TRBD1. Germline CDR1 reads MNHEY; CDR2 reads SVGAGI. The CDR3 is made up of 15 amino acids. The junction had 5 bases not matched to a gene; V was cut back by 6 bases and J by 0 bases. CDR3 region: CASRGGQFSGNTIYF. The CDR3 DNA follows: TGTGCCAGCAGGGGGGGACAGTTCTCTGGAAACACCATATATTTT.

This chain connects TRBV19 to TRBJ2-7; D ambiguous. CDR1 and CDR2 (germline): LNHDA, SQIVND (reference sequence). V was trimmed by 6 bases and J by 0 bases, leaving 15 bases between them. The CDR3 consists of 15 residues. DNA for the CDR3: TGTGCCAGTAGAGGGATCCTAAAGAGCTCCTACGAGCAGTACTTC. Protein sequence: CASRGILKSSYEQYF.

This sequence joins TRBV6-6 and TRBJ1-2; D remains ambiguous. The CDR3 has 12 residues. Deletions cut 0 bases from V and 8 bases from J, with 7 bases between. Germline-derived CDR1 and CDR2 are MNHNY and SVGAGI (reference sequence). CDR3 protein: CASSYSKGGYTF. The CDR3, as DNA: TGTGCCAGCAGTTACTCGAAGGGCGGCTACACCTTC.

The CDR3 DNA is TGTGCCAGCAGCCCCACAGGGAGCACAGATACGCAGTATTTT. Its translation: CASSPTGSTDTQYF. This sequence joins TRBV9 and TRBJ2-3; tentative D call: TRBD1 (6 bases). Germline V gene lookup returns CDR1 SGDLS and CDR2 YYNGEE. This CDR3 comprises 14 residues. V lost 4 bases to trimming and J lost 0 bases, with 9 bases between them.

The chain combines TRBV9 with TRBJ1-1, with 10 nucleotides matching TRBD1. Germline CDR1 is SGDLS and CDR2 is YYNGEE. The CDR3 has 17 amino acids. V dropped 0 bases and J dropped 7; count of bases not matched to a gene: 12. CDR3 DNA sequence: TGTGCCAGCAGCGTAGAAGGGACAGGGGCCGGGTACGGTGAAGCTTTCTTT. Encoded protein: CASSVEGTGAGYGEAFF.

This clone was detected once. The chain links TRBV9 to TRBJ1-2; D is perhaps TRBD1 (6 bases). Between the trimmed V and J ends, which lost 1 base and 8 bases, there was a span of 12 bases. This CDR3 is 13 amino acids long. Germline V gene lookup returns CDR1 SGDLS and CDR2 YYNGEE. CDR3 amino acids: CASSVQAGDGYTF. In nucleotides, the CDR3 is TGTGCCAGCAGCGTACAGGCAGGGGACGGCTACACCTTC. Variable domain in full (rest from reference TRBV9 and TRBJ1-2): DSGVTQTPKHLITATGQRVTLRCSPRSGDLSVYWYQQSLDQGLQFLIQYYNGEERAKGNILERFSAQQFPDLHSELNLSSLELGDSALYFCASSVQAGDGYTFGSGTRLTVV.

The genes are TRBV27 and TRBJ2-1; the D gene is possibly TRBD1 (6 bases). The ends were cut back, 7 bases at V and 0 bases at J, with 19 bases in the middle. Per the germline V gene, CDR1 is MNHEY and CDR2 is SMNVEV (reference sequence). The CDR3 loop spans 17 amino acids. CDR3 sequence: CASTGLGAHSSYNEQFF. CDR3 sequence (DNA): TGTGCCAGCACTGGCCTGGGGGCCCATAGCTCCTACAATGAGCAGTTCTTC.

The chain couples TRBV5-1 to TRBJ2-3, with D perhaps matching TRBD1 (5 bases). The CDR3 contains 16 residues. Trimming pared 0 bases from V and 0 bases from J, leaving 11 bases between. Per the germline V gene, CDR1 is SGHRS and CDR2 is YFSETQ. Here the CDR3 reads CASSLVDSLSTDTQYF. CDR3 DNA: TGCGCCAGCAGCTTGGTCGACAGTCTTAGCACAGATACGCAGTATTTT.

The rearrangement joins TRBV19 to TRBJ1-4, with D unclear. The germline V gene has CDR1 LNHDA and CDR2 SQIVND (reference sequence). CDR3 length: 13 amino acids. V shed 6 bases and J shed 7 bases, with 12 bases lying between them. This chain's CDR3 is CASSRTAGEKLFF. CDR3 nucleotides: TGTGCCAGTAGCCGGACGGCGGGTGAAAAACTGTTTTTT. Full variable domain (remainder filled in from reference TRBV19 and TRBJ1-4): DGGITQSPKYLFRKEGQNVTLSCEQNLNHDAMYWYRQDPGQGLRLIYYSQIVNDFQKGDIAEGYSVSREKKESFPLTVTSAQKNPTAFYLCASSRTAGEKLFFGSGTQLSVL.

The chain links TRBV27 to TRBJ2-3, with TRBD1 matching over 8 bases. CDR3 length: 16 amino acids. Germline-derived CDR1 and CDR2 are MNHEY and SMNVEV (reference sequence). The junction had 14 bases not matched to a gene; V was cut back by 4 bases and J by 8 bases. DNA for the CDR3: TGTGCCAGCAGTTCCCCGGACAGGGTGAGTGCTGGTACGCAGTATTTT. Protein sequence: CASSSPDRVSAGTQYF.

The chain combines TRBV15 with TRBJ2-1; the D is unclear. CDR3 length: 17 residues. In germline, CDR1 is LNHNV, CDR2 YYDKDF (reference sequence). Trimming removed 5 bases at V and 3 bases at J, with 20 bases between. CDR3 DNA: TGTGCCACCAGCCCCCCCCTACGTGTGGGTGGCTACAATGAGCAGTTCTTC. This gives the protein CATSPPLRVGGYNEQFF. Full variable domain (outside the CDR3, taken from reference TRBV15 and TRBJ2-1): DAMVIQNPRYQVTQFGKPVTLSCSQTLNHNVMYWYQQKSSQAPKLLFHYYDKDFNNEADTPDNFQSRRPNTSFCFLDIRSPGLGDTAMYLCATSPPLRVGGYNEQFFGPGTRLTVL.

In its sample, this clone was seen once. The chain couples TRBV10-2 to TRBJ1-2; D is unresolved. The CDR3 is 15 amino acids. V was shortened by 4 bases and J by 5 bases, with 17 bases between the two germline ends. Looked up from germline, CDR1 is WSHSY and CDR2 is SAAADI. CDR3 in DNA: TGCGCCAGCAGTGCGGCGGTCATAGATCGGTATGGCTACACCTTC. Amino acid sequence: CASSAAVIDRYGYTF.

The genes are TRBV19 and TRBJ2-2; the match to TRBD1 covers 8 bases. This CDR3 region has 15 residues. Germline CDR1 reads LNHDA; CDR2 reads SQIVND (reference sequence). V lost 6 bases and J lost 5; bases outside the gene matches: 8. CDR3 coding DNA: TGTGCCAGTAGCACGCCAGGGGGCTCGACCGGGGAGCTGTTTTTT. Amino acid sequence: CASSTPGGSTGELFF.

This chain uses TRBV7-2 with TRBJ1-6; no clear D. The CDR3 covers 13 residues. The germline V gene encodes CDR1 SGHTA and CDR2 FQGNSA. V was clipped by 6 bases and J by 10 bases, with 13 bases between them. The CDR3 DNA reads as TGTGCCAGCAGTGAATTGAGGGTATCACCCCTCCACTTT. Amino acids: CASSELRVSPLHF.

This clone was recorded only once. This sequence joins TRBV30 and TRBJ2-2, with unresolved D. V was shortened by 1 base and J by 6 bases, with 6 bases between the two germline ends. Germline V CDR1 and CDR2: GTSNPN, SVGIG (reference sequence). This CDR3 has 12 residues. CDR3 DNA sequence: TGTGCCTGGAGTGAGGCCCCCGGGGAGCTGTTTTTT. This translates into CAWSEAPGELFF.

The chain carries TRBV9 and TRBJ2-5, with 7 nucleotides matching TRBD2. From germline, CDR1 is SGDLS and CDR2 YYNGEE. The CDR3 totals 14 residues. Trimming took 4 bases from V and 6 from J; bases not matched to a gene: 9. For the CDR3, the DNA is TGTGCCAGCAGCTCCCGGGGCGGGAGTCAGACCCAGTACTTC. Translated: CASSSRGGSQTQYF.

CDR3 DNA sequence: TGTGCCGGAGGAAGGACAGCCCAAGAGACCCAGTACTTC. Translation gives CAGGRTAQETQYF. V usage is TRBV30 and J usage is TRBJ2-5, with D perhaps TRBD1 (6 bases). There are 13 residues in the CDR3. The V gene's germline CDR1 is GTSNPN and CDR2 SVGIG (reference sequence). Trimming removed 8 bases at V and 1 base at J, with 14 bases between.

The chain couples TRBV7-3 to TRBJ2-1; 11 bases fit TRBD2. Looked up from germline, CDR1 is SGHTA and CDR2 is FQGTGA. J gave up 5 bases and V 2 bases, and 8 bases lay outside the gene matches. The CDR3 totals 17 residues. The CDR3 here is CASSLPPGTSGDNEQFF. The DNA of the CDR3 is TGTGCCAGCAGCTTACCCCCCGGGACTAGCGGCGACAATGAGCAGTTCTTC.

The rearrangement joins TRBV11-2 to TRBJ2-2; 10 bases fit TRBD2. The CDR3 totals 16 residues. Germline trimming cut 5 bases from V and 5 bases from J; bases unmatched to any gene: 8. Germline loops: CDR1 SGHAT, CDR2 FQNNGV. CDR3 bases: TGTGCCAGCAGCCCCCCTAGCGGGAGAGATACCGGGGAGCTGTTTTTT. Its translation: CASSPPSGRDTGELFF. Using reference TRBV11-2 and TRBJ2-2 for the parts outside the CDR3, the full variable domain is EAGVAQSPRYKIIEKRQSVAFWCNPISGHATLYWYQQILGQGPKLLIQFQNNGVVDDSQLPKDRFSAERLKGVDSTLKIQPAKLEDSAVYLCASSPPSGRDTGELFFGEGSRLTVL.

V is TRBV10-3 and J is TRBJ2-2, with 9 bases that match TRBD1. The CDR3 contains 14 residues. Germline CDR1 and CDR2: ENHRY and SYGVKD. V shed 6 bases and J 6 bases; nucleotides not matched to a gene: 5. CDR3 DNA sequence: TGTGCCATCAGGAGGGACAGGGTTGCCGGGGAGCTGTTTTTT. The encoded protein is CAIRRDRVAGELFF.

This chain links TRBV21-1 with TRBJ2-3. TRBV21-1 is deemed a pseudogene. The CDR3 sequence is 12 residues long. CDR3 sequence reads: CASSRFTDTQYF. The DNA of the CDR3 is TGTGCCAGCAGCAGATTCACAGATACGCAGTATTTT.

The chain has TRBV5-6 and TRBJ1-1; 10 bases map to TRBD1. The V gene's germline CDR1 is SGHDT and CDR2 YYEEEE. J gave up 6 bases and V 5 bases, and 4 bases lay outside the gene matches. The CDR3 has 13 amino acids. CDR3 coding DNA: TGTGCCAGCAGGGCTGACAGGGGGCCTGAAGCTTTCTTT. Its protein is CASRADRGPEAFF.

CDR3 sequence (DNA): TGTGCCAGCAGTTTAGTAGGGATCTATGGCTACACCTTC. As protein: CASSLVGIYGYTF. The genes are TRBV28 and TRBJ1-2; D not resolved. The length of the CDR3 is 13 residues. V was cut by 2 bases and J by 4 bases, with 8 bases left in between. CDR1 is MDHEN, CDR2 SYDVKM, per germline.

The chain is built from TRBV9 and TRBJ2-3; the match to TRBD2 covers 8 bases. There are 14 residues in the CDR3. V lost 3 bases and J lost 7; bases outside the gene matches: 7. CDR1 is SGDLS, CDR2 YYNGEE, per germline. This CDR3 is CASSASGRANTQYF. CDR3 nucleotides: TGTGCCAGCAGCGCGAGCGGGAGAGCGAATACGCAGTATTTT.

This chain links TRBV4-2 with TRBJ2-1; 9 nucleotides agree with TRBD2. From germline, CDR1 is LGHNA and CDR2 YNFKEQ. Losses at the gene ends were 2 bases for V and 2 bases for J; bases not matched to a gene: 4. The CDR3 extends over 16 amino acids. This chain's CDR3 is CASSQSASGTYNEQFF. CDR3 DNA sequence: TGTGCCAGCAGCCAATCCGCTAGCGGGACCTACAATGAGCAGTTCTTC.